The rows below give T cell receptor beta chains drawn from one sample of a study of T cells in tumors after PD-1 blockade. Here immunoSEQ multiplex PCR was the method, and the copy in TCRdb shows in-frame clones only, minus some. The sample includes approximately 30,000 clones, roughly 73% of them seen just once. The specimen was PBMCs, collected after anti-PD-1 treatment. These TCRs come from a human donor with basal cell carcinoma. Each CDR3 is given with its conserved first and last residue. D genes are given only for firm matches. Clone size appears in some rows only: once, few, many, or a class for an expanded clone.

TRBJ2-3 | . | . | TRBV28 | CASSLSDSLDTQYF | TGTGCCAGCAGTTTATCGGACTCTCTGGATACGCAGTATTTT
TRBJ2-1 | . | TRBD2 | TRBV30 | CAWSLAGGAEQFF | TGTGCCTGGAGCCTAGCGGGAGGGGCTGAGCAGTTCTTC
TRBJ2-3 | . | TRBD1 | TRBV7-7 | CASSLDRGTLSTDTQYF | TGTGCCAGCAGCTTGGACAGGGGAACCCTGAGCACAGATACGCAGTATTTT
TRBJ2-1 | . | . | TRBV18 | CASSPPALADNEQFF | TGTGCCAGCTCACCTCCCGCGCTAGCAGACAATGAGCAGTTCTTC
TRBJ2-4 | few | . | TRBV4-1 | CASSQEQGLATKNIQYF | TGCGCCAGCAGCCAAGAGCAGGGCTTGGCGACCAAAAACATTCAGTACTTC
TRBJ1-2 | . | . | TRBV7-9 | CAILLFGTLNYGYTF | TGTGCCATCTTACTCTTCGGGACACTTAACTATGGCTACACCTTC
TRBJ2-3 | . | . | TRBV6-1 | CASSEVRQVTDTQYF | TGTGCCAGCAGTGAAGTCAGGCAGGTCACAGATACGCAGTATTTT
TRBJ1-2 | once | TRBD1 | TRBV29-1 | CSVEDQGGYYGYTF | TGCAGCGTTGAAGATCAGGGGGGCTACTATGGCTACACCTTC
TRBJ2-1 | few | TRBD2 | TRBV7-9 | CASSLGTSWNEQFF | TGTGCCAGCAGCTTAGGGACTAGTTGGAATGAGCAGTTCTTC
TRBJ1-2 | . | TRBD1 | TRBV6-5 | CASRRPGTGGYGYTF | TGTGCCAGCAGGCGACCCGGGACAGGGGGCTATGGCTACACCTTC
TRBJ1-6 | few | . | TRBV5-6 | CASSFRGAHSPLHF | TGTGCCAGCAGCTTTCGGGGGGCCCATTCACCCCTCCACTTT
TRBJ2-2 | . | TRBD2 | TRBV9 | CASSVVASGTGELFF | TGTGCCAGCAGCGTAGTGGCTAGCGGCACCGGGGAGCTGTTTTTT
TRBJ2-7 | many | . | TRBV4-1 | CASSPRQDYYEQYF | TGCGCCAGCAGCCCCCGACAGGATTACTACGAGCAGTACTTC
TRBJ1-1 | . | . | TRBV7-2 | CASSPSGLAGTEAFF | TGTGCCAGCAGCCCATCGGGACTGGCGGGTACTGAAGCTTTCTTT
TRBJ1-3 | . | . | TRBV5-6 | CASSLPYTGNTIYF | TGTGCCAGCAGCTTGCCCTATACTGGAAACACCATATATTTT
TRBJ1-3 | . | . | TRBV5-4 | CASSLWRNTIYF | TGTGCCAGCAGCTTGTGGCGAAACACCATATATTTT
TRBJ2-5 | . | . | TRBV6-5 | CASSYIGEQETQYF | TGTGCCAGCAGTTACATCGGGGAACAAGAGACCCAGTACTTC
TRBJ2-1 | . | TRBD2 | TRBV7-8 | CASSRLAGESGEQFF | TGTGCCAGCAGCCGCCTAGCGGGAGAATCGGGTGAGCAGTTCTTC
TRBJ2-5 | . | . | TRBV4-1 | CASSQDPRTKTQYF | TGCGCCAGCAGCCAAGATCCCCGCACAAAGACCCAGTACTTC
TRBJ2-1 | . | . | TRBV15 | CATSRVVQVSSYNEQFF | TGTGCCACCAGCAGAGTCGTACAGGTGAGCTCCTACAATGAGCAGTTCTTC
TRBJ2-3 | . | . | TRBV7-8 | CASSLVTGGKDTQYF | TGTGCCAGCAGCTTAGTAACCGGGGGCAAAGATACGCAGTATTTT
TRBJ1-3 | . | . | TRBV14 | CASSQVPGAGNTIYF | TGTGCCAGCAGCCAAGTACCGGGGGCTGGAAACACCATATATTTT
TRBJ2-7 | . | . | TRBV6-5 | CAVAGSEQYF | TGTGCCGTGGCAGGGTCGGAGCAGTACTTC
TRBJ2-7 | . | . | TRBV29-1 | CSVVGWAYEQYF | TGCAGCGTTGTGGGGTGGGCCTACGAGCAGTACTTC
TRBJ2-7 | . | . | TRBV6-5 | CASSYSWGREQYF | TGTGCCAGCAGTTACTCGTGGGGGCGCGAGCAGTACTTC
TRBJ2-1 | . | TRBD1 | TRBV25-1 | CASSKPGQKNEQFF | TGTGCCAGCAGTAAACCGGGACAGAAGAATGAGCAGTTCTTC
TRBJ1-3 | once | . | TRBV5-5 | CASRESIIGGAIFGNTIYF | TGTGCCAGCAGGGAGTCGATTATAGGGGGTGCGATATTTGGAAACACCATATATTTT
TRBJ2-1 | . | . | TRBV14 | CASSHRGAGVEQFF | TGTGCCAGCAGCCACAGGGGCGCGGGTGTTGAGCAGTTCTTC
TRBJ2-6 | . | . | TRBV28 | CASRDRGISGANVLTF | TGTGCCAGTAGGGATCGGGGGATCTCTGGGGCCAACGTCCTGACTTTC
TRBJ1-2 | . | TRBD1 | TRBV5-5 | CASSPGQGERGYTF | TGTGCCAGCAGCCCGGGACAGGGGGAAAGGGGCTACACCTTC
TRBJ2-7 | . | TRBD2 | TRBV29-1 | CSVASGLATYEQYF | TGCAGCGTTGCCAGCGGACTAGCGACCTACGAGCAGTACTTC
TRBJ2-3 | . | . | TRBV9 | CASSRQVGSTDTQYF | TGTGCCAGCAGCCGTCAAGTAGGGTCCACAGATACGCAGTATTTT
TRBJ1-1 | many | . | TRBV14 | CASSLAGMNTEAFF | TGTGCCAGCAGCCTCGCGGGCATGAACACTGAAGCTTTCTTT
TRBJ2-3 | . | TRBD2 | TRBV24-1 | CATSDPTSGGASDTQYF | TGTGCCACCAGTGATCCCACTAGCGGGGGGGCCTCAGATACGCAGTATTTT
TRBJ2-5 | . | . | TRBV7-2 | CASSPTGLQETQYF | TGTGCCAGCAGCCCCACAGGACTTCAAGAGACCCAGTACTTC
TRBJ1-2 | . | . | TRBV5-4 | CASSLGRVGYGYTF | TGTGCCAGCAGCTTGGGGAGGGTTGGCTATGGCTACACCTTC
TRBJ2-7 | . | . | TRBV5-8 | CASSLVLLGRVYEQYF | TGTGCCAGCAGCCTGGTCCTCCTTGGCAGGGTTTACGAGCAGTACTTC
TRBJ2-7 | . | TRBD1 | TRBV4-1 | CASSQAPLGQGRDEQYF | TGCGCCAGCAGCCAAGCCCCCCTCGGACAGGGCAGAGACGAGCAGTACTTC
TRBJ2-2 | many | TRBD2 | TRBV5-1 | CASSPGLAARGTGELFF | TGCGCCAGCAGCCCCGGACTAGCGGCACGGGGGACCGGGGAGCTGTTTTTT
TRBJ1-1 | few | . | TRBV6-5 | CASSYGGTEAFF | TGTGCCAGCAGTTACGGAGGCACTGAAGCTTTCTTT
TRBJ2-3 | . | . | TRBV6-5 | CASSRGTSSTDTQYF | TGTGCCAGCAGTCGGGGGACGTCTAGCACAGATACGCAGTATTTT
TRBJ1-5 | few | . | TRBV6-5 | CASSYSRRGDQPQHF | TGTGCCAGCAGTTACTCGAGAAGAGGAGATCAGCCCCAGCATTTT
TRBJ1-4 | . | . | TRBV19 | CASSPGRWGLATNEKLFF | TGTGCCAGTAGCCCCGGAAGATGGGGCCTTGCAACTAATGAAAAACTGTTTTTT
TRBJ2-7 | . | . | TRBV7-2 | CASSAPPTYEQYF | TGTGCCAGCAGCGCCCCCCCGACCTACGAGCAGTACTTC
TRBJ2-1 | . | TRBD1 | TRBV5-1 | CASSSGTGGDEQFF | TGCGCCAGCAGCTCAGGGACAGGGGGGGATGAGCAGTTCTTC